The rows below give T cell receptor beta chains drawn from one sample of a study of response to subunit inactivated influenza vaccine. A single record per CDR3 protein comes from TCRdb applying MiXCR to the RT-PCR reads. In the table there are 450,000 to 700,000 distinct CDR3 sequences, 11% to 15% of which are singletons. This sample comprised PBMCs from blood, obtained approximately 13 days after vaccination. The receptors come from a man aged 45-60 years who received an inactivated influenza vaccine. Both conserved end residues are part of each CDR3. Each record gives: D gene, clone size, J gene, V gene, CDR3 DNA, CDR3 protein. The D gene is left open where the match is weak. Clone size is stated in some rows and not others, as once, few, many or a class when expanded.

>NA|few|TRBJ2-7|TRBV12-3/TRBV12-4
TGTGCCAGCAGTTTAGGTCTGGGACGCTCCTACGAGCAGTACTTC
CASSLGLGRSYEQYF
>TRBD1|NA|TRBJ2-2|TRBV7-9
TGTGCCAGCAGCTCGGGACAGATTGGTCCCCCCGGGGAGCTGTTTTTT
CASSSGQIGPPGELFF
>NA|NA|TRBJ2-1|TRBV5-1
TGCGCCAGCAGCTTCTTAATTCAGGGCGAGCAGTTCTTC
CASSFLIQGEQFF
>TRBD2|many|TRBJ2-1|TRBV4-2
TGTGCCAGCAGCCAACGGGGGGGCCTGTCCTACAATGAGCAGTTCTTC
CASSQRGGLSYNEQFF
>NA|many|TRBJ2-2|TRBV12-3/TRBV12-4
TGTGCCAGCAGTCCAGGGTCTCACTTAACCCCGAGCACCGGGGAGCTGTTTTTT
CASSPGSHLTPSTGELFF
>NA|NA|TRBJ2-7|TRBV6-1
TGTGCCAGCACTACCGGGGCCGGGACCTACGAGCTGTACTTC
CASTTGAGTYELYF
>TRBD2|NA|TRBJ2-7|TRBV12-3/TRBV12-4
TGTGCCAGCAAGGGGACTAGCGGGGGCCTGCTCGGGGAGCAGTACTTC
CASKGTSGGLLGEQYF
>TRBD2|NA|TRBJ2-4|TRBV6-2/TRBV6-3
TGTGCCAGCAGACGCGCCGGGACTAGCGGGGGTATCGGGAACATTCAGTACTTC
CASRRAGTSGGIGNIQYF
>TRBD1|NA|TRBJ2-7|TRBV20-1
TGCAGTGCCAGGACAGGGACCGAGCAGTACTTC
CSARTGTEQYF
>TRBD1|few|TRBJ1-6|TRBV3-1
TGTGCCAGCAGCCGTGGGACAGGGAATAATTCACCCCTCCACTTT
CASSRGTGNNSPLHF
>TRBD2|few|TRBJ2-7|TRBV18
TGTGCCAGCTCACCACCATCGCGGGGGACCTACGAGCAGTACTTC
CASSPPSRGTYEQYF
>NA|many|TRBJ2-5|TRBV5-6
TGTGCCAGCAGCTTGATGGGAATATCCCGACAAGAGACCCAGTACTTC
CASSLMGISRQETQYF
>TRBD2|few|TRBJ2-4|TRBV3-1
TGTGCCAGCAGCCCCCGGGAGGGGTCCAAAAACATTCAGTACTTC
CASSPREGSKNIQYF
>TRBD1|many|TRBJ1-6|TRBV20-1
TGCAGTGCTAGGGGGACAGCTAATTCACCCCTCCACTTT
CSARGTANSPLHF
>NA|NA|TRBJ1-4|TRBV7-2
TGTGCCAGCAGCCCGATGGGGGCGGGAACTAATGAAAAACTGTTTTTT
CASSPMGAGTNEKLFF
>NA|NA|TRBJ2-7|TRBV29-1
TGCAGCGTCTCCGACGGCTACGAGCAGTACTTC
CSVSDGYEQYF
>TRBD1|few|TRBJ2-7|TRBV3-1
TGTGCCAGCAGCCCCGGGGACAGCAACTACGAGCAGTACTTC
CASSPGDSNYEQYF
>TRBD1|NA|TRBJ2-1|TRBV7-2
TGTGCCAGCAGCGGTAGGGGACAGGGGTTCAATGAGCAGTTCTTC
CASSGRGQGFNEQFF
>TRBD1|NA|TRBJ2-2|TRBV3-1
TGTGCCAGCAGCCAAGTACCCCCGGTAGGATACAGGGGGGATAGAAACACCGGGGAGCTGTTTTTT
CASSQVPPVGYRGDRNTGELFF
>NA|few|TRBJ2-7|TRBV7-9
TGTGCCAGCAGCATGAGCCGGACAAGGTCCTACGAGCAGTACTTC
CASSMSRTRSYEQYF
>NA|few|TRBJ1-2|TRBV7-9
TGTGCCAGCAGCTTAGGAGGTAGCGGGGACGGCTACACCTTC
CASSLGGSGDGYTF
>TRBD1|few|TRBJ2-2|TRBV12-3/TRBV12-4
TGTGCCAGCAGTTTAGCGCGAGGGACAGGGGGCACCGGGGAGCTGTTTTTT
CASSLARGTGGTGELFF
>NA|NA|TRBJ2-3|TRBV15
TGTGCCACCAGCAGAGATGGGGCAGATACGCAGTATTTT
CATSRDGADTQYF
>TRBD1|NA|TRBJ2-3|TRBV15
TGTGCCACCAGCAGAGAGGGGACAGCAGATACGCAGTATTTT
CATSREGTADTQYF
>NA|few|TRBJ2-5|TRBV27
TGTGCCAGCAGTGAATCCCACAGGGTTCAAGAGACCCAGTACTTC
CASSESHRVQETQYF
>TRBD2|few|TRBJ2-1|TRBV11-2
TGTGCCTCGAGCTTAAACGGGGGGGTCTACAATGAGCAGTTCTTC
CASSLNGGVYNEQFF
>TRBD2|many|TRBJ2-1|TRBV20-1
TGCAGTGCCGGGAAAAGCGGGAGTTTGGAGCAGTTCTTC
CSAGKSGSLEQFF
>NA|NA|TRBJ2-5|TRBV28
TGTGCCAGCAGTTCCCCCGCAGGACGCCCAGAGACCCAGTACTTC
CASSSPAGRPETQYF
>TRBD2|NA|TRBJ2-5|TRBV29-1
TGCAGCGCTCGAAGAGGGCTAGCGGGAGTAGGGCAAGAGACCCAGTACTTC
CSARRGLAGVGQETQYF
>TRBD2|NA|TRBJ2-3|TRBV20-1
TGCAGTCACCGCCCGTCGGGGGGTGGAGATACGCAGTATTTT
CSHRPSGGGDTQYF
>NA|few|TRBJ2-1|TRBV20-1
TGCAGTGCTAGTCACAACGGCCCTGGGAATGAGCAGTTCTTC
CSASHNGPGNEQFF
>NA|NA|TRBJ1-5|TRBV7-2
TGTGCCAGCAGCTTCTCAGGTGGGGGCCAGCCCCAGCATTTT
CASSFSGGGQPQHF
>NA|NA|TRBJ2-2|TRBV10-3
TGTGCCATCAGCCCCCGGGACACGACCGGGGAGCTGTTTTTT
CAISPRDTTGELFF
>NA|few|TRBJ1-6|TRBV4-3
TGCGCCAGCAGCCAAGAGCTCAGAAGCTATAATTCACCCCTCCACTTT
CASSQELRSYNSPLHF